Sequencing of this T cell receptor (beta chain) was carried out in a study of blood T cell repertoires in COVID-19. Study information: In each case, the material was cDNA or gDNA derived from T cells, B-cell-depleted T cells, or PBMCs.

V was clipped by 1 base and J by 6 bases, with 7 bases between them. The CDR3 is 13 amino acids. CDR1 is LGHNA and CDR2 is YSLEER in the germline V gene. How the authors handled the data: Amplified reference gene primers provided the basis for estimating nucleated cell counts. Data came from immunoSEQ multiplex PCR; TCRdb stores just in-frame clones and leaves some out. The V and J calls and clone size were taken over from that table, and D and trimming were inferred from the DNA. Here the sample spans about 280,000 clones, approximately 83% being singletons. Sequencing was performed on peripheral blood. The TCR comes from a woman aged 25 to 39 who had recovered from COVID-19. The gene calls are TRBV4-3 and TRBJ2-1; possibly TRBD2 for D (5 bases). The CDR3 region has the DNA TGCGCCAGCAGCCAAGGGGCGGGCAATGAGCAGTTCTTC. Translation gives CASSQGAGNEQFF.